Following are 10 T cell receptor beta chains from one sample sequenced in a study of blood T cell repertoires in COVID-19. Assay: immunoSEQ multiplex PCR; the TCRdb copy retains only in-frame clones and omits some. The data contain approximately 210,000 clones, about nine tenths of them singletons. Sequencing was performed on peripheral blood. The receptors here all came from a woman in her 40s with acute or convalescent COVID-19.

V gene TRBV2 combines with J gene TRBJ1-1; possible D gene TRBD1, 6 bases. This CDR3 region has 15 residues. Germline V gene lookup returns CDR1 SNHLY and CDR2 FYNNEI. The V end lost 0 bases, the J end lost 4 bases, and 12 bases lay between the germline ends. DNA of the CDR3: TGTGCCAGCAGTGAAGCGGGGGGGCTGGGCACTGAAGCTTTCTTT. As protein: CASSEAGGLGTEAFF.

This chain connects TRBV30 to TRBJ2-3; 7 bases match TRBD1. Per germline, CDR1 GTSNPN and CDR2 SVGIG (reference sequence). The junction had 8 bases not matched to a gene; V was cut back by 3 bases and J by 2 bases. This CDR3 is built from 15 residues. The CDR3 sequence: CAWSTGAGSTDTQYF. The CDR3 DNA is TGTGCCTGGAGCACAGGGGCAGGGTCCACAGATACGCAGTATTTT.

The rearrangement joins TRBV9 to TRBJ2-3; 11 nucleotides agree with TRBD2. The ends lost 0 bases at V and 4 bases at J; junction bases unmatched: 7. This CDR3 is built from 17 residues. Germline lookup yields CDR1 SGDLS and CDR2 YYNGEE. CDR3 in DNA: TGTGCCAGCAGCGTAGGGCTAGCGGGGGGACCGGCAGATACGCAGTATTTT. Its translation is CASSVGLAGGPADTQYF.

In its sample, this clone was seen once. This chain connects TRBV27 to TRBJ1-1; tentative D call: TRBD1 (6 bases). Per germline, CDR1 MNHEY and CDR2 SMNVEV (reference sequence). CDR3 length: 16 amino acids. Trimming cost V 0 bases and J 3 bases, with 14 bases left between them. CDR3 sequence (DNA): TGTGCCAGCAGTTTATCGAGGGGGATCGATGACACTGAAGCTTTCTTT. Translating gives CASSLSRGIDDTEAFF.

This sequence joins TRBV27 and TRBJ1-6, with 7 bases identical to TRBD1. Losses at the gene ends were 6 bases for V and 6 bases for J; bases not matched to a gene: 5. The length of the CDR3 is 14 residues. Germline-derived CDR1 and CDR2 are MNHEY and SMNVEV (reference sequence). CDR3 in DNA: TGTGCCAGCAGCCAAGACAGGGTTAATTCACCCCTCCACTTT. Protein sequence: CASSQDRVNSPLHF.

The CDR3 is CASSEYEKVVSGGSTDTQYF. The CDR3 DNA reads as TGTGCCAGCAGTGAATACGAAAAGGTTGTCAGCGGGGGAAGCACAGATACGCAGTATTTT. The chain carries TRBV6-1 and TRBJ2-3; 8 bases line up with TRBD2. The CDR3 contains 20 residues. J was trimmed by 0 bases and V by 2 bases; bases with no gene match: 16. Germline CDR1 MNHNS, CDR2 SASEGT.

The V and J genes are TRBV20-1 and TRBJ1-1; D unclear. The CDR3 runs 11 residues. Germline loops: CDR1 DFQATT, CDR2 SNEGSKA (reference sequence). The V and J ends lost 3 bases and 2 bases respectively, with 4 bases between them. CDR3 sequence reads: CSASLNTEAFF. CDR3 bases: TGCAGTGCTAGTCTTAACACTGAAGCTTTCTTT.

The chain employs TRBV2 and TRBJ1-2; 7 bases align to TRBD1. This CDR3 is 14 amino acids long. The V segment lost 7 bases and the J segment 4 bases; nucleotides outside the gene matches: 9. The germline gives CDR1 SNHLY, CDR2 FYNNEI. CDR3 nucleotide sequence: TGTGCCAGCATTCTCTTCCGGGACAGCTATGGCTACACCTTC. Residues: CASILFRDSYGYTF.

In its sample, this clone was seen once. The chain employs TRBV21-1 and TRBJ1-2. TRBV21-1 is termed a pseudogene. The CDR3 contains 10 residues. This CDR3 is CASSKASTPF. The CDR3 DNA reads as TGTGCCAGCAGCAAAGCTAGTACGCCCTTC.

CDR3 sequence: CASRLAGGDNEQFF. The CDR3 nucleotides read TGTGCCAGCAGGCTAGCGGGGGGTGACAATGAGCAGTTCTTC. The chain uses TRBV6-5 and TRBJ2-1; 11 bases fit TRBD2. Germline CDR1 and CDR2: MNHEY and SVGAGI. The CDR3 runs 14 residues. The V and J ends lost 6 bases and 5 bases, in that order; junction bases with no gene match: 3.